Below are 5 T cell receptor beta chains sequenced from a single sample in a study of T cell responses to AZD1222 COVID-19 vaccine. The protocol was immunoSEQ multiplex PCR, while the TCRdb copy is restricted to in-frame clones and leaves out a portion. The repertoire holds more than 150,000 clones, with 88% as singletons. The material sequenced was peripheral blood, taken on day 0 of AZD1222 vaccination. These receptors were taken from an adult in good health.

This chain uses TRBV4-1 with TRBJ2-2, with D possibly being TRBD1 or TRBD2 (5 bases each). V was clipped by 3 bases and J by 0 bases, with 14 bases between them. CDR3 length equals 17 residues. CDR1 is MGHRA and CDR2 is YSYEKL in the germline V gene. The CDR3 loop reads CASSHPTVGANTGELFF. CDR3 in DNA: TGCGCCAGCAGCCACCCGACAGTGGGGGCGAACACCGGGGAGCTGTTTTTT.

J is TRBJ2-5 and V is TRBV29-1; 9 positions match TRBD2. The germline V gene encodes CDR1 SQVTM and CDR2 ANQGSEA. The V gene end was trimmed by 7 bases and the J gene end by 5 bases; junction bases not matched to a gene: 5. CDR3 length: 12 residues. The CDR3 DNA sequence: TGCAGCGCGGGACTAGCTGACGAGACCCAGTACTTC. Amino acids: CSAGLADETQYF.

V and J are TRBV19 and TRBJ1-1, with 8 bases identical to TRBD1. This CDR3 has 18 residues. Germline V gives CDR1 LNHDA, CDR2 SQIVND (reference sequence). V trimming: 7 bases; J trimming: 2 bases; junction bases outside the gene matches: 18. CDR3: CASIDRDRLTPSNTEAFF. The CDR3, as DNA: TGTGCCAGTATCGACCGGGACAGGCTAACTCCTTCTAACACTGAAGCTTTCTTT.

This clone was picked up one time. This rearrangement joins TRBV27 to TRBJ1-5; D is ambiguous. Trimming stripped 8 bases from V and 6 bases from J, with 17 bases between. Germline CDR1 MNHEY, CDR2 SMNVEV (reference sequence). The CDR3 spans 14 residues. This CDR3 reads CASPGPTSVQPQHF. The CDR3 DNA reads as TGTGCCAGCCCCGGGCCGACGAGCGTTCAGCCCCAGCATTTT.

The CDR3 protein is CASSAGTLGNTIYF. DNA of the CDR3: TGTGCCAGCAGCGCTGGGACACTTGGAAACACCATATATTTT. V usage is TRBV9 and J usage is TRBJ1-3, with D perhaps matching TRBD1 (6 bases). This CDR3 contains 14 residues. The ends were cut back, 3 bases at V and 3 bases at J, with 10 bases in the middle. Per the germline V gene, CDR1 is SGDLS and CDR2 is YYNGEE.